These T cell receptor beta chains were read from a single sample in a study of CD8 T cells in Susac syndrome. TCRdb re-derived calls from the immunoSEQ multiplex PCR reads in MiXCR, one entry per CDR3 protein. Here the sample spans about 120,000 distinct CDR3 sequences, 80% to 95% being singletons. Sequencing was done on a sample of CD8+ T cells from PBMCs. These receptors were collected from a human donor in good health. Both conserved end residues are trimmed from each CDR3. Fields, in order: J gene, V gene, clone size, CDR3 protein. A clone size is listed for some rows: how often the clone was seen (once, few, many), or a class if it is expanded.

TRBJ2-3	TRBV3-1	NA	ASSFSGRTDTQY
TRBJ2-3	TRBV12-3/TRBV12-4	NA	ASSFPACPY
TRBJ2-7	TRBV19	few	ASSYSSGTGNYEQY
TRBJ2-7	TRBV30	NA	AWSPLPSYEQY
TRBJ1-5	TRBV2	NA	ASSAPGTLISNQPQH
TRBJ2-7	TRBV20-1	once	SARDRAGPLGEQY
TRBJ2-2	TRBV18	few	ASSSQGTGELF
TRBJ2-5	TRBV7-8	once	ASSLAIDQGQY
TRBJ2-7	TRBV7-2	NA	ASSPPGGPYEQY
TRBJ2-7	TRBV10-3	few	AITGEGEQY
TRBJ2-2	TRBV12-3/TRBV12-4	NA	ASSTSSGGTGELF
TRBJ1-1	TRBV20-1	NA	SAGGWTEAF
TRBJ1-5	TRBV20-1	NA	SARDLGGRGIQPQH
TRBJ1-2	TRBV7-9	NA	ASSLVGRGTYGYT
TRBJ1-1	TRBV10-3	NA	AISESRGTEAF
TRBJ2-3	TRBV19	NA	ASSIAGGRDTQY
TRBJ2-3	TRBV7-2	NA	ASSSGLAADTQY
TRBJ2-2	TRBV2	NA	ASSEVEWGELF
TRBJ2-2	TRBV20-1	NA	SARADPHGELF
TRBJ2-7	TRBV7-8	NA	ASRRGVAGAYEQY
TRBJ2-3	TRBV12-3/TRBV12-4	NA	ASSLTGGPDTQY
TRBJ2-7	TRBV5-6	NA	ASSVGTAREQY
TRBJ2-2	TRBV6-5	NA	ASSYYGTSGTLPGELF
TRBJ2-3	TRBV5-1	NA	ASSLVGENVDTQY
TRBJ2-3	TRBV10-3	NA	AITAGGLDSTDTQF
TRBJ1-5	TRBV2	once	ASSTPSGGGNQPQH
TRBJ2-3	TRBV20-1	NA	SATTSGRSTDTQY
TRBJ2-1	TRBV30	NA	AWSIYNEQF
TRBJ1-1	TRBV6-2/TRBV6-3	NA	ASSYGVSRTEAF
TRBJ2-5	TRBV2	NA	ASSSLAGVQETQY
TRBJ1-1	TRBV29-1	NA	SVGFKGEAF
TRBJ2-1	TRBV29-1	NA	SLLRGASGNNEQF
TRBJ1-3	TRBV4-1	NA	ASSPILGNTIY